The source of this TCR beta chain is a study of cytomegalovirus exposure and HLA in healthy donors. The PCR had 60 Vbeta and 13 Jbeta primers. Profiling relied on immunoSEQ multiplex PCR, and the TCRdb table lists in-frame clones only, not all of them. The data contain 150,000 to 180,000 clones, roughly 80% of them singletons. This CDR3 has 14 residues. Germline lookup yields CDR1 GTSNPN and CDR2 SVGIG (reference sequence). Study results and caveats: Some highly shared sequence variants likely arose as a pipeline artifact.

Note on this clone: The antigen remains undetermined.

Source material: PBMCs. The source is a man aged 18 to 30 in good health and CMV-seronegative. The genes are TRBV30 and TRBJ2-3; 7 bases align to TRBD2. CDR3 coding DNA: TGTGCTTCGAGCGGAGCGGGGCCGACAGATACGCAGTATTTT. Translated, it gives CASSGAGPTDTQYF.